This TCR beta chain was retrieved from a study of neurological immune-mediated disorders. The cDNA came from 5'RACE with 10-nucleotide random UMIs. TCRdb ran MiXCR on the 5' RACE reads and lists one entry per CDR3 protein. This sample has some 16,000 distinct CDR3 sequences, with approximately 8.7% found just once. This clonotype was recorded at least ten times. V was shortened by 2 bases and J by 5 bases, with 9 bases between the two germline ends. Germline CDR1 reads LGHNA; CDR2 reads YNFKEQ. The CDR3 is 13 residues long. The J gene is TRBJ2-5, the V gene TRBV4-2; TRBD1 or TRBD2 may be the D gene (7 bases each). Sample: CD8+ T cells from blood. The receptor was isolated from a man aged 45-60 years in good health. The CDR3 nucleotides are TGTGCCAGCAGCCAACAGGGGGGGGAGACCCAGTACTTC. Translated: CASSQQGGETQYF.